This T cell receptor (beta chain) was sequenced during a study of PD-L1 blockade in urothelial cancer. Study at large: T cells were recovered from blood samples at a median of 141,255.

Worth noting for this clone: The junction does not match germline at one end; this may be a read error.

Synthetic TCR analog templates were spiked into all PCRs individually. The protocol was immunoSEQ multiplex PCR, while the TCRdb copy is restricted to in-frame clones and leaves out a portion. Of roughly 48,000 clones listed, approximately 84% are singletons. CDR3 size: 11 residues. Germline lookup yields CDR1 SGHNT and CDR2 YYREEE (reference sequence). Locally advanced or metastatic urothelial carcinoma was present in patients. Sample numbers ranged from 1 to 8 per patient, encompassing pretreatment and on-treatment collections. The sequence came from a middle-aged man with urothelial cancer. The material sequenced was PBMCs, taken around atezolizumab (anti-PD-L1) treatment. The rearrangement links TRBV5-4 to TRBJ2-7; TRBD2 aligns across 8 bases. CDR3 loop: CATSGTSGYSF. CDR3 DNA: TGTGCCACCTCAGGTACTAGCGGTTACAGTTTC.